The 17 T cell receptor beta chains below were found in one sample sequenced in a study of T cells after yellow fever vaccination. TCRdb ran MiXCR on the 5' RACE reads and lists one entry per CDR3 protein. This repertoire shows over 130,000 distinct CDR3 sequences, 6.5% to 8.5% found once; its top ten account for under 0.95%. Sequenced material: CD4+ T cells sorted from PBMCs, taken 5 days after the yellow fever booster vaccination. These receptors originate from a man aged 25-45 years who received the YFV17D yellow fever vaccine.

This clonotype was counted a few times. The V gene is TRBV28, the J gene TRBJ2-3; a weak D match, TRBD2 (7 bases). From germline, CDR1 is MDHEN and CDR2 SYDVKM. The V gene lost 11 bases and the J gene lost 2 bases, with 14 bases spanning the gap. The CDR3 loop spans 13 amino acids. In nucleotides, the CDR3 is TGTGCCGGGGGGGGACAAGTCACAGATACGCAGTATTTT. Protein product: CAGGGQVTDTQYF.

This clonotype was counted ten times or more. The chain joins TRBV28 to TRBJ1-1; D is perhaps TRBD1 (5 bases). Between the trimmed V and J ends, which lost 1 base and 5 bases, there was a span of 14 bases. Germline values: CDR1 MDHEN, CDR2 SYDVKM. The CDR3 is 15 amino acids. CDR3 coding DNA: TGTGCCAGCAGTTTATCCTTCAGGGACGGGACTGAAGCTTTCTTT. Its translation is CASSLSFRDGTEAFF.

The chain combines TRBV30 with TRBJ1-1; no clear D. The germline V and J ends were trimmed by 4 bases and 8 bases, with 14 bases remaining between them. This CDR3 spans 12 amino acids. Germline V gives CDR1 GTSNPN, CDR2 SVGIG (reference sequence). Written as DNA, the CDR3 is TGTGCCTGGAAGAGGGTTAGTTTGGAAGCTTTCTTT. It specifies CAWKRVSLEAFF.

This clonotype came up many times. The chain recombines TRBV12-3 or TRBV12-4 with TRBJ2-1; 11 bases line up with TRBD2. Germline trimming cut 6 bases from V and 6 bases from J; bases unmatched to any gene: 7. This CDR3 region has 15 residues. CDR3 coding DNA: TGTGCCAGCAGCAGGACTAGCGGGCACGTCAATGAGCAGTTCTTC. It encodes CASSRTSGHVNEQFF.

In this sample, this clonotype turned up many times. This CDR3 is CASRISGKYTDTQYF. CDR3 in DNA: TGTGCCAGCAGAATTAGCGGGAAATACACAGATACGCAGTATTTT. V usage is TRBV28 and J usage is TRBJ2-3; 8 bases agree with TRBD2. The V gene end was trimmed by 6 bases and the J gene end by 2 bases; junction bases not matched to a gene: 7. The CDR3 covers 15 residues. Germline V CDR1 and CDR2: MDHEN, SYDVKM.

This clonotype was seen repeatedly, ten times or more. The chain recombines TRBV9 with TRBJ2-5, with 8 bases fitting TRBD2. CDR3 length equals 15 residues. The germline V gene has CDR1 SGDLS and CDR2 YYNGEE. The trim removed 0 bases at V and 2 bases at J, leaving 3 bases unmatched. CDR3 sequence (DNA): TGTGCCAGCAGCGTAGGATCTAGCGGGCAAGAGACCCAGTACTTC. It encodes CASSVGSSGQETQYF. The full variable domain, rest sourced from reference TRBV9 and TRBJ2-5, is DSGVTQTPKHLITATGQRVTLRCSPRSGDLSVYWYQQSLDQGLQFLIQYYNGEERAKGNILERFSAQQFPDLHSELNLSSLELGDSALYFCASSVGSSGQETQYFGPGTRLLVL.

V gene TRBV6-4 combines with J gene TRBJ2-1; 7 bases align to TRBD2. Trimming removed 6 bases from V and 8 bases from J; junction bases left unmatched: 7. The CDR3 contains 13 residues. The V gene's germline CDR1 is MRHNA and CDR2 SNTAGT. CDR3 loop: CASRTSDGDEQFF. The CDR3 DNA is TGTGCCAGCAGAACTAGCGATGGGGATGAGCAGTTCTTC.

This clonotype showed up many times. The gene calls are TRBV7-2 and TRBJ2-7; TRBD1 or TRBD2 may be the D gene (5 bases each). Germline V gives CDR1 SGHTA, CDR2 FQGNSA. There are 14 residues in the CDR3. The V end lost 3 bases, the J end lost 3 bases, and 12 bases lay between the germline ends. Written as DNA, the CDR3 is TGTGCCAGCAGCTTGACAGACGGGGTCTACGAGCAGTACTTC. Residues: CASSLTDGVYEQYF.

This clonotype was seen only once. A much larger clone lies one base from this, so it may be a read error. The rearrangement joins TRBV5-1 to TRBJ2-1; D is ambiguous. The germline CDR1 and CDR2 sequences are SGHRS and YFSETQ. Between the trimmed V and J ends, which lost 5 bases and 3 bases, there was a span of 12 bases. CDR3 length equals 14 residues. CDR3 sequence: CASREMLGYNEQFF. As DNA, the CDR3 is TGCGCCAGCAGGGAGATGTTGGGCTACAATGAGCAGTTCTTC.

This clonotype was observed at least ten times. The chain couples TRBV20-1 to TRBJ2-7; TRBD2 agrees at 9 bases. Looked up from germline, CDR1 is DFQATT and CDR2 is SNEGSKA (reference sequence). With V trimmed by 6 bases and J by 0 bases, 6 bases remained unmatched. The CDR3 runs to 14 residues. CDR3 sequence (DNA): TGCAGTGCAAAGACTAGCGGAGTCTCCTACGAGCAGTACTTC. Encoded protein: CSAKTSGVSYEQYF.

This clonotype was detected many times. This chain uses TRBV29-1 with TRBJ2-3; 9 bases align to TRBD1. Per the germline V gene, CDR1 is SQVTM and CDR2 is ANQGSEA. The CDR3 sequence is 15 residues long. Trimming at V came to 1 base and at J to 5 bases, leaving 7 bases not matched to a gene. The CDR3 here is CSVEGGQGLEDTQYF. The CDR3, as DNA: TGCAGCGTTGAAGGGGGACAGGGATTGGAAGATACGCAGTATTTT.

This clonotype has ten or more counts. The chain employs TRBV20-1 and TRBJ2-7; D uncertain. Germline V gives CDR1 DFQATT, CDR2 SNEGSKA (reference sequence). Trimming shortened V by 1 base and J by 5 bases, and 12 bases separated the two germline ends. The length of the CDR3 is 13 residues. CDR3 sequence reads: CSARGPQIHEQYF. The CDR3 DNA is TGCAGTGCTAGAGGACCACAGATCCACGAGCAGTACTTC.

This clonotype was counted ten times or more. The chain is built from TRBV7-8 and TRBJ1-1, with D hard to call. The CDR3 is 13 residues long. The germline V gene has CDR1 SGHVS and CDR2 FQNEAQ. V lost 5 bases to trimming and J lost 1 base, with 8 bases between them. CDR3 nucleotides: TGTGCCAGCAGCGCGGTTCAGAACACTGAAGCTTTCTTT. As protein: CASSAVQNTEAFF.

This clonotype was counted at least ten times. This chain joins TRBV7-2 and TRBJ2-7, with D unresolved. The CDR3 length is 14 residues. The V and J ends lost 1 base and 6 bases respectively, with 13 bases between them. The germline CDR1 and CDR2 sequences are SGHTA and FQGNSA. CDR3 protein: CASSLGLLRLEQYF. Here the CDR3 DNA reads TGTGCCAGCAGCTTAGGCCTCCTTAGGCTCGAGCAGTACTTC.

This clonotype appeared many times. The CDR3 DNA follows: TGTGCCAGCAGCCCTACGACAGGGAGGGTTTCACCCCTCCACTTT. Translating gives CASSPTTGRVSPLHF. The chain recombines TRBV11-2 with TRBJ1-6; 7 positions match TRBD1. CDR1 and CDR2 from the germline V gene are SGHAT and FQNNGV. The CDR3 totals 15 residues. J lost 9 bases, V lost 5 bases, and 10 bases had no gene match.

This clonotype was seen ten or more times. The rearrangement uses TRBV3-1 and TRBJ2-1; 7 bases are a match to TRBD2. CDR1 is LGHDT, CDR2 YNNKEL, per germline (reference sequence). The V and J ends lost 7 bases and 7 bases, in that order; junction bases with no gene match: 13. This CDR3 comprises 15 residues. CDR3 amino acids: CASTPGGRAKNEQFF. The CDR3 DNA sequence: TGTGCCAGCACCCCCGGGGGGAGGGCAAAGAATGAGCAGTTCTTC.

This clonotype was seen repeatedly, ten times or more. The J gene is TRBJ2-5, the V gene TRBV5-1, with 10 nucleotides matching TRBD2. The junction had 7 bases not matched to a gene; V was cut back by 4 bases and J by 4 bases. Germline CDR1 is SGHRS and CDR2 is YFSETQ. This CDR3 has 15 residues. The CDR3 protein is CASSAPSGRRETQYF. The CDR3 DNA follows: TGCGCCAGCAGCGCCCCTAGCGGGAGACGAGAGACCCAGTACTTC.